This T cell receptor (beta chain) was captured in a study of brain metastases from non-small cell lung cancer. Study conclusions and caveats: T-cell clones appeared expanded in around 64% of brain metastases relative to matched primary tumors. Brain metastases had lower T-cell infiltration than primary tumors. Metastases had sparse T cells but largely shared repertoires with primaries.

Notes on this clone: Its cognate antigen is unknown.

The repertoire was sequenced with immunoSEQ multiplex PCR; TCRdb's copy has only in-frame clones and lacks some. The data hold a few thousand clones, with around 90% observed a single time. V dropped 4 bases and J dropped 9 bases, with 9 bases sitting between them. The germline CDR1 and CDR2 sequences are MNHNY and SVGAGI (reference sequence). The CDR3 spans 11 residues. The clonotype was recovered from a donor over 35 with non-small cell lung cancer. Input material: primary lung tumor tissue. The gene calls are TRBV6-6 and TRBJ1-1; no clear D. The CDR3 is CASSFGAKAFF. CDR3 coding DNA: TGTGCCAGCAGTTTTGGCGCTAAAGCTTTCTTT.